This T cell receptor beta chain was documented in a study of T-cell memory formation after mild COVID-19. Turning to the study itself: TCR clusters were largely donor specific. Points from the study as a whole: Pre-infection memory carried some responding clones, suggesting that cross-reactive memory joined.

The germline V and J ends were trimmed by 3 bases and 0 bases, with 18 bases remaining between them. The CDR3 extends over 18 amino acids. Germline lookup yields CDR1 LGHDT and CDR2 YNNKEL (reference sequence). This clonotype came up many times. As yet, its antigen is unknown. In TCRdb, the 5' RACE reads were re-called with MiXCR into one record per CDR3 protein. This sample carries a few hundred thousand distinct CDR3 sequences, approximately 14% of them seen once, and the ten largest clones take about 21%. The TCR was taken from a man younger than 35 who had mild COVID-19 (a few samples of this study predate the infection). Cell type and time point are not known. The chain links TRBV3-1 to TRBJ1-5, with D uncertain. The sample consisted of PBMCs or a T cell subset sorted from them (not recorded which). CDR3 sequence (DNA): TGTGCCAGCAGCCAGGGCAGGACGAGTAGATATAGCAATCAGCCCCAGCATTTT. Translated: CASSQGRTSRYSNQPQHF.